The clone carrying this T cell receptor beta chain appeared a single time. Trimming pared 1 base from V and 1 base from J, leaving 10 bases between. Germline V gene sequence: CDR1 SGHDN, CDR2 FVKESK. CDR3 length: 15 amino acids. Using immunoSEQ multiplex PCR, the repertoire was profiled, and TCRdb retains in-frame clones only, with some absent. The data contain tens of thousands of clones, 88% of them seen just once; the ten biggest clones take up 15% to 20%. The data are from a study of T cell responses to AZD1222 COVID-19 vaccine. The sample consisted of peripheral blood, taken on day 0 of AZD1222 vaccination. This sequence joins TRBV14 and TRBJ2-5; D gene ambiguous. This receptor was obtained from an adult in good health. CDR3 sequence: CASSQGERVQETQYF. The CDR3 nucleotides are TGTGCCAGCAGCCAAGGAGAGAGAGTCCAAGAGACCCAGTACTTC.